This T cell receptor (beta chain) was found in a study of PD-1 blockade in classical Hodgkin lymphoma. Exposure to brentuximab vedotin varied, and each patient had relapsed following autologous stem cell transplantation. Note on this clone: The antigen is unknown.

Study results and caveats: Significantly greater TCR diversity emerged by C4D1 in CD4+ cells but not CD8+ cells.

Here immunoSEQ multiplex PCR was the method, and the copy in TCRdb shows in-frame clones only, minus some. The sample lists tens of thousands of clones; over 70% were seen once. Germline assignment: CDR1 MNHNS and CDR2 SASEGT. Trimming stripped 4 bases from V and 3 bases from J, with 15 bases between. CDR3 length: 15 residues. The V and J genes are TRBV6-1 and TRBJ2-5; no clear D. The input for sequencing was peripheral blood mononuclear cells (PBMCs), taken at baseline. This receptor was obtained from a human donor with classical Hodgkin lymphoma. The DNA of the CDR3 is TGTGCCAGCAGTGTTCACAGTATCAGCAAAGAGACCCAGTACTTC. It specifies CASSVHSISKETQYF.